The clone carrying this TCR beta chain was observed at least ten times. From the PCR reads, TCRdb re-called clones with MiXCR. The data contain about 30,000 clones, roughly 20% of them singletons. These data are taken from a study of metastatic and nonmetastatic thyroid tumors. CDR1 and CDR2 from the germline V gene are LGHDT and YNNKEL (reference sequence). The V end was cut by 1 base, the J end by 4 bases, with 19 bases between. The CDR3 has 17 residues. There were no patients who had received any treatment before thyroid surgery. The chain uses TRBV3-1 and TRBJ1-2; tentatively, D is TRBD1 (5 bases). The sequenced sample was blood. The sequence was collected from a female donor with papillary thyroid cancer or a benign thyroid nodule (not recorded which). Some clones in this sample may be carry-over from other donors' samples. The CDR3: CASSQVSPSGATYGYTF. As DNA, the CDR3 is TGTGCCAGCAGCCAAGTATCACCCAGCGGGGCCACCTATGGCTACACCTTC.